Following are 12 T cell receptor beta chains from one sample sequenced in a study of beta chain features in type 1 diabetes. All of the isolated RNA was reverse transcribed, so expressed TCRB transcripts were sequenced. Repertoires were generated with immunoSEQ multiplex PCR, while TCRdb's copy carries only in-frame clones and drops some. This sample carries about 620,000 clones, around 15% of them seen once, and the ten largest clones take about 0.097%. What was sequenced was naive CD4+ T cells from blood. Receptors originate from a man aged 18-30 years in good health.

This clone was detected a few times. The V gene is TRBV4-3, the J gene TRBJ2-2; 12 nucleotides align to TRBD2. This CDR3 has 18 residues. V trimming: 0 bases; J trimming: 6 bases; junction bases outside the gene matches: 8. Germline CDR1 and CDR2: LGHNA and YSLEER. The CDR3 loop reads CASSQEAPPSGGAGELFF. CDR3 nucleotide sequence: TGCGCCAGCAGCCAAGAGGCACCTCCTAGCGGGGGGGCCGGGGAGCTGTTTTTT.

The CDR3 bases are TGTGCCAGCAGCTTATCGTCAGGGGGCAACTATGGCTACACCTTC. This gives the protein CASSLSSGGNYGYTF. J is TRBJ1-2 and V is TRBV7-9; 8 nucleotides match TRBD1. V shed 2 bases, J shed 2 bases, and the junction held 4 bases outside the gene matches. Germline V gene lookup returns CDR1 SEHNR and CDR2 FQNEAQ (reference sequence). This CDR3 region has 15 residues. Looking up the rest from reference TRBV7-9 and TRBJ1-2 gives the full variable domain: DTGVSQNPRHKITKRGQNVTFRCDPISEHNRLYWYRQTLGQGPEFLTYFQNEAQLEKSRLLSDRFSAERPKGSFSTLEIQRTEQGDSAMYLCASSLSSGGNYGYTFGSGTRLTVV.

The chain links TRBV4-2 to TRBJ1-1; maybe TRBD1 (5 bases). The V gene lost 4 bases and the J gene lost 0 bases, with 9 bases spanning the gap. There are 14 residues in the CDR3. Germline CDR1 is LGHNA and CDR2 is YNFKEQ. CDR3 loop: CASSLRTMNTEAFF. The CDR3, as DNA: TGTGCCAGCAGCCTGAGGACAATGAACACTGAAGCTTTCTTT.

In its sample, this clone was seen a few times. The CDR3 spells CASTKGGLSPYEKLFF. CDR3 sequence (DNA): TGTGCCAGCACCAAAGGTGGACTGAGTCCGTATGAAAAACTGTTTTTT. The rearrangement uses TRBV28 and TRBJ1-4; D remains unclear. Germline V gives CDR1 MDHEN, CDR2 SYDVKM. V was shortened by 7 bases and J by 6 bases, with 21 bases between the two germline ends. This CDR3 spans 16 amino acids.

In its sample, this clone was seen a few times. The chain couples TRBV7-9 to TRBJ2-4; D might be TRBD1 or TRBD2, each matching 5 bases. The CDR3 spans 14 residues. The germline V and J ends were trimmed by 5 bases and 6 bases, with 14 bases remaining between them. In germline, CDR1 is SEHNR, CDR2 FQNEAQ (reference sequence). The DNA for the CDR3 is TGTGCCAGCAGCGAGGGACCTCTAACAAACATTCAGTACTTC. Its translation is CASSEGPLTNIQYF.

This clone has just a few counts. V and J are TRBV4-2 and TRBJ2-3; D gene ambiguous. The CDR3 runs to 14 residues. Germline lookup yields CDR1 LGHNA and CDR2 YNFKEQ. Trimming pared 1 base from V and 6 bases from J, leaving 11 bases between. The CDR3 DNA reads TGTGCCAGCAGCCAAGTTCAAGGGTCGGATACGCAGTATTTT. This translates into CASSQVQGSDTQYF.

There are a few counts of this clone. This rearrangement joins TRBV6-5 to TRBJ1-2; D call uncertain. The V gene's germline CDR1 is MNHEY and CDR2 SVGAGI. V shed 2 bases and J shed 4 bases, with 11 bases lying between them. The length of the CDR3 is 14 residues. DNA for the CDR3: TGTGCCAGCAGTTACGGCCTCTTCTCCTATGGCTACACCTTC. Translation gives CASSYGLFSYGYTF.

This clone has a handful of counts. V is TRBV9 and J is TRBJ2-1; the D gene is possibly TRBD1 (6 bases). This CDR3 comprises 16 residues. Per germline, CDR1 SGDLS and CDR2 YYNGEE. V lost 4 bases and J 0 bases, leaving 14 bases between the germline ends. This CDR3 reads CASSLTGWGSYNEQFF. The CDR3 coding sequence is TGTGCCAGCAGCCTAACAGGGTGGGGCTCCTACAATGAGCAGTTCTTC.

This clone has just a few counts. The junction departs from germline at one end; a sequencing error may be responsible. The chain carries TRBV7-7 and TRBJ2-5, with D unclear. The CDR3 loop spans 11 amino acids. Germline V gives CDR1 SSHAT, CDR2 FNYEAQ (reference sequence). The CDR3 loop is CASSFGETQYF. CDR3 DNA sequence: TGTGCTAGCAGCTTCGGGGAGACCCAGTACTTC.

As DNA, the CDR3 is TGCGCCAGCAGCTTGGTTGGGCAACTAAGACAAGAGACCCAGTACTTC. Translating it yields CASSLVGQLRQETQYF. The rearrangement uses TRBV5-1 and TRBJ2-5; no clear D gene. V lost 0 bases to trimming and J lost 2 bases, with 14 bases between them. The CDR3 loop spans 16 amino acids. From germline, CDR1 is SGHRS and CDR2 YFSETQ.

Details on this clone: The sample carries other DNA sequences with the same CDR3. The chain is built from TRBV29-1 and TRBJ1-1; D possibly corresponds to TRBD1 (6 bases). The germline V and J ends were trimmed by 3 bases and 5 bases, with 10 bases remaining between them. The CDR3 length is 12 residues. The germline gives CDR1 SQVTM, CDR2 ANQGSEA. The CDR3 DNA follows: TGCAGCGTTGACAGGGGACGGACTGAAGCTTTCTTT. It encodes CSVDRGRTEAFF.

V gene TRBV29-1 combines with J gene TRBJ2-1; D might be TRBD2 (6 bases). Trimming shortened V by 8 bases and J by 3 bases, and 23 bases separated the two germline ends. CDR3 length equals 16 residues. Germline assignment: CDR1 SQVTM and CDR2 ANQGSEA. Here the CDR3 reads CSFEKGTGTLYNEQFF. The CDR3 DNA follows: TGCAGCTTCGAAAAGGGGACGGGGACTCTCTACAATGAGCAGTTCTTC.